This is a list of T cell receptor beta chains from one sample in a study of T cell repertoires in cytomegalovirus infection. TCRdb recomputed calls from the reads with MiXCR, one row per CDR3 protein. Of about 220,000 distinct CDR3 sequences in the sample, approximately 38% were seen once. The antigens these receptors bind are not known. The specimen was CD8+ T cells from cultured PBMCs, collected from culture after CMV antigen stimulation. These receptors all stem from a human donor in good health (CMV status not recorded). Some clones in this sample may be carry-over from other donors' samples. Each CDR3 is given with its conserved first and last residue. The D gene is left open where the match is weak. Clone size is not always given. Where it is, it says once, few, many or a class for expanded clones.

clone size,J gene,D gene,CDR3 length,V gene,CDR3 DNA,CDR3 protein
few,TRBJ2-1,.,13,TRBV27,TGTGCCAGCAGTTTAAACTACCCCAATGAGCAGTTCTTC,CASSLNYPNEQFF
.,TRBJ1-4,.,16,TRBV3-1,TGTGCCAGCAGCCAGATCTCCGTTCGCGCTAATGAAAAACTGTTTTTT,CASSQISVRANEKLFF
.,TRBJ2-1,.,15,TRBV7-6,TGTGCCAGCAGCCAGAGAGGGGTCGCGGACAATGAGCAGTTCTTC,CASSQRGVADNEQFF
.,TRBJ1-1,TRBD1,14,TRBV10-3,TGTGCCATCAGCGAAACCCTGGACAGGCTTGAAGCTTTCTTT,CAISETLDRLEAFF
.,TRBJ1-3,.,11,TRBV9,TGTGCCAGCAGCACCCGAAACACCATATATTTT,CASSTRNTIYF
.,TRBJ2-2,.,12,TRBV7-3,TGTGCCAGCAGACTACTTACCGGGGAGCTGTTTTTT,CASRLLTGELFF
few,TRBJ2-1,.,13,TRBV27,TGTGCCAGCAGTTTAGTTCGGCGGGATGATCTGTTCTTC,CASSLVRRDDLFF
.,TRBJ1-2,.,13,TRBV6-8,TGTGCCAGCAGTTATGACAGCGTTTATGGCTACACCTTC,CASSYDSVYGYTF
.,TRBJ2-3,.,16,TRBV15,TGTGCCACCAGCAGACTAACAGGTCCTAGCACAGATACGCAGTATTTT,CATSRLTGPSTDTQYF
.,TRBJ1-2,.,13,TRBV27,TGTGCCAGCAGTTCCCGAGCTAACTATGGCTACACCTTC,CASSSRANYGYTF
.,TRBJ2-5,.,17,TRBV7-8,TGTGCCAGCAGCTTTAGGGGGATGCAGGGAGGTGTGCAGACCCAGTACTTC,CASSFRGMQGGVQTQYF
.,TRBJ2-1,.,18,TRBV4-1,TGCGCCAGCAGCCAAGGCCCCCCCCAGCGGGTTGGCGTCAATGAGCAGTTCTTC,CASSQGPPQRVGVNEQFF
.,TRBJ1-5,.,15,TRBV5-6,TGTGCCAGCAGCTTGGGGGCCAGGGGAAATCAGCCCCAGCATTTT,CASSLGARGNQPQHF
few,TRBJ2-7,.,14,TRBV12-3/TRBV12-4,TGTGCCAGCAGTTTAGCGCGACGAAGCTACGAGCAGTACTTC,CASSLARRSYEQYF
.,TRBJ2-2,.,14,TRBV15,TGTGCCACCAGAGGGGGGTTAGACACCGGGGAGCTGTTTTTT,CATRGGLDTGELFF
.,TRBJ1-1,.,15,TRBV11-2,TGTGCCAGCAGCTTAGGAGAATGGGTTGCCACTGAAGCTTTCTTT,CASSLGEWVATEAFF
few,TRBJ1-1,.,13,TRBV7-9,TGTGCCAGCAGTCGGGGACAGAACACTGAAGCTTTCTTT,CASSRGQNTEAFF
.,TRBJ1-5,.,14,TRBV27,TGTGCCAGCAGTTTTATAGGGAGCAATCAGCCCCAGCATTTT,CASSFIGSNQPQHF
.,TRBJ2-1,TRBD2,19,TRBV12-3/TRBV12-4,TGTGCCAGCAGTCTAGGGACTAGCGGGGGACCGCCCCAATACAATGAGCAGTTCTTC,CASSLGTSGGPPQYNEQFF
.,TRBJ2-1,.,16,TRBV19,TGTGCCAGTAGTATATCCCGGCGCAATTTGGCCAATGAGCAGTTCTTC,CASSISRRNLANEQFF
.,TRBJ2-7,TRBD1,15,TRBV7-6,TGTGCCAGCAGCTTAGGGACAGGGATCTACTACGAGCAGTACTTC,CASSLGTGIYYEQYF
.,TRBJ1-1,.,13,TRBV11-2,TGTGCCAGCAGCTTGGGGGGGGTGGCTCGCGCTTTCTTT,CASSLGGVARAFF
few,TRBJ2-7,.,14,TRBV12-3/TRBV12-4,TGTGCCAGCAGCCTAGTGGGACAACCCTACGAGCAGTACTTC,CASSLVGQPYEQYF
.,TRBJ2-1,TRBD2,19,TRBV6-6,TGTGCCAGCAGTTACTCGATTGCCCCAGGCGGGAGGTCCTACAATGAGCAGTTCTTC,CASSYSIAPGGRSYNEQFF
.,TRBJ2-2,.,15,TRBV7-6,TGTGCCAGCAGCTTAGGGGGCCTAAGGGCCGGGGAGCTGTTTTTT,CASSLGGLRAGELFF
.,TRBJ2-3,TRBD2,16,TRBV10-3,TGTGCCATCCTACCCGGGACTAGCGGGAGCACAGATACGCAGTATTTT,CAILPGTSGSTDTQYF
.,TRBJ2-1,.,17,TRBV11-2,TGTGCCAGCAGCTTAGGGGAGTTTCCGAGCTCCTACAATGAGCAGTTCTTC,CASSLGEFPSSYNEQFF